These 10 T cell receptor beta chains were all obtained from the same sample, sequenced in a study of T cell changes during pregnancy in multiple sclerosis. Clones were read by immunoSEQ multiplex PCR, and TCRdb kept only the in-frame ones, dropping some. The sample lists some 66,000 clones; around 90% were seen once. This specimen consisted of CD8+ T cells from peripheral blood mononuclear cells, obtained before pregnancy. All receptors derive from a female donor with multiple sclerosis, enrolled in a pregnancy study.

The CDR3 loop is CASSKTSGGAETQYF. In DNA form, the CDR3 reads TGTGCCAGCAGTAAGACTAGCGGGGGGGCTGAGACCCAGTACTTC. The chain combines TRBV6-1 with TRBJ2-5, with 14 bases matching TRBD2. The CDR3 loop spans 15 amino acids. V lost 5 bases to trimming and J lost 5 bases; unmatched junction nucleotides: 4. From germline, CDR1 is MNHNS and CDR2 SASEGT.

The rearrangement links TRBV9 to TRBJ1-4; the D gene is possibly TRBD1 (5 bases). Germline loops: CDR1 SGDLS, CDR2 YYNGEE. The CDR3 sequence is 14 residues long. Deletions cut 7 bases from V and 0 bases from J, with 10 bases between. This chain's CDR3 is CASAGGATNEKLFF. The CDR3 region has the DNA TGTGCCAGCGCGGGGGGGGCAACTAATGAAAAACTGTTTTTT.

The chain combines TRBV29-1 with TRBJ2-2; 12 bases are shared with TRBD2. Germline values: CDR1 SQVTM, CDR2 ANQGSEA. The CDR3 covers 14 residues. Losses at the gene ends were 6 bases for V and 6 bases for J; bases not matched to a gene: 5. DNA of the CDR3: TGCAGCGTCGGACTAGCGGGGTGGGCCGGGGAGCTGTTTTTT. Amino acids: CSVGLAGWAGELFF.

The V gene is TRBV13, the J gene TRBJ1-2, with D possibly matching TRBD1 (6 bases). Germline-derived CDR1 and CDR2 are PRHDT and FYEKMQ (reference sequence). The CDR3 totals 13 residues. The V gene lost 4 bases and the J gene lost 2 bases, with 8 bases spanning the gap. CDR3 sequence reads: CASSSDRNYGYTF. For the CDR3, the DNA is TGTGCCAGCAGCTCAGACAGGAACTATGGCTACACCTTC.

The V call is TRBV11-2, the J call TRBJ2-1, with 11 nucleotides matching TRBD2. The CDR3 runs 16 residues. In germline, CDR1 is SGHAT, CDR2 FQNNGV. Trimming took 4 bases from V and 4 from J; bases not matched to a gene: 6. In nucleotides, the CDR3 is TGTGCCAGCAGCTCGGGACTAGCGGAGCTATACAATGAGCAGTTCTTC. Amino acid sequence: CASSSGLAELYNEQFF.

The chain joins TRBV15 to TRBJ2-7; D is ambiguous. The CDR3 contains 13 residues. CDR1 is LNHNV and CDR2 is YYDKDF in the germline V gene (reference sequence). Trimming removed 8 bases at V and 5 bases at J, with 16 bases between. CDR3 amino acids: CATESSRDNEQYF. Here the CDR3 DNA reads TGTGCCACCGAATCCTCCAGAGACAACGAGCAGTACTTC. The full variable domain, rest sourced from reference TRBV15 and TRBJ2-7, is DAMVIQNPRYQVTQFGKPVTLSCSQTLNHNVMYWYQQKSSQAPKLLFHYYDKDFNNEADTPDNFQSRRPNTSFCFLDIRSPGLGDTAMYLCATESSRDNEQYFGPGTRLTVT.

The genes are TRBV6-1 and TRBJ1-2, with D perhaps matching TRBD1 (5 bases). Germline CDR1 reads MNHNS; CDR2 reads SASEGT. The V gene lost 8 bases and the J gene lost 5 bases, with 21 bases spanning the gap. This CDR3 is 15 amino acids long. The CDR3 sequence: CASLGVVAGGYGYTF. CDR3 nucleotides: TGTGCCAGCTTAGGCGTTGTGGCCGGGGGGTATGGCTACACCTTC.

The table lists this clone with a few counts. The chain has TRBV2 and TRBJ2-7, with 8 bases matching TRBD1. J lost 4 bases, V lost 8 bases, and 7 bases had no gene match. CDR1 is SNHLY and CDR2 is FYNNEI in the germline V gene. CDR3 size: 13 residues. CDR3 residues: CASRRQGQYEQYF. The CDR3 nucleotides are TGTGCCAGCCGCAGACAGGGGCAATACGAGCAGTACTTC.

This clone was observed once. The chain joins TRBV6-1 to TRBJ1-2; possibly TRBD1 for D (5 bases). Germline lookup yields CDR1 MNHNS and CDR2 SASEGT. The CDR3 totals 13 residues. Trimming shortened V by 7 bases and J by 4 bases, and 13 bases separated the two germline ends. Here the CDR3 DNA reads TGTGCCAGCACCCCCGGGGGGTCCTATGGCTACACCTTC. Translated, it gives CASTPGGSYGYTF.

V and J are TRBV10-2 and TRBJ2-1, with D possibly TRBD1 on 6 matching bases. Trimming removed 8 bases from V and 3 bases from J, with 17 bases in between. The CDR3 has 15 residues. Per the germline V gene, CDR1 is WSHSY and CDR2 is SAAADI. Here the CDR3 DNA reads TGCGCCAGCGTAATGGACAGAAACAACTACAATGAGCAGTTCTTC. Translated, it gives CASVMDRNNYNEQFF.